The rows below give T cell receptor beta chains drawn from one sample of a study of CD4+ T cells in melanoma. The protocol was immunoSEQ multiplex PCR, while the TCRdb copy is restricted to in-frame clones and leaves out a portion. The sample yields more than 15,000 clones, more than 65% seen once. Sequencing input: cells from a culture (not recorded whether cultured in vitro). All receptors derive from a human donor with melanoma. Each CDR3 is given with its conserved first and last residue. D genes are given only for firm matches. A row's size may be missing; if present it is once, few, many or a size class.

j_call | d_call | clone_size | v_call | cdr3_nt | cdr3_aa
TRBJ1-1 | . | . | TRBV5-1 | TGCGCCAGCAGCTTGGGCGATCGGGGGGGGCAGACTGAAGCTTTCTTT | CASSLGDRGGQTEAFF
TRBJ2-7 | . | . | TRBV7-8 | TGTGCCGGCAGCTTAGAGTTGGGGGCGGCGTCCTACGAGCAGTACTTC | CAGSLELGAASYEQYF
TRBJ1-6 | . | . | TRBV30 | TGTGCCTGGAGCGTAGGACGAACAGCGACTTATAATTCACCCCTCCACTTT | CAWSVGRTATYNSPLHF
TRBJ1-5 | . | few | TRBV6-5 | TGTGCCAGCAGAACCACCCTGAATCAGCCCCAGCATTTT | CASRTTLNQPQHF
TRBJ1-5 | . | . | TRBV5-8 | TGTGCCAGCAGCGAAAGCATTAGCAATCAGCCCCAGCATTTT | CASSESISNQPQHF
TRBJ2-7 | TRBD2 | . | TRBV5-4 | TGTGCCAGCAGCATCGGGGGGGCTTACGAGCAGTACTTC | CASSIGGAYEQYF
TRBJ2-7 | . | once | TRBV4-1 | TGCGCCAGCAGCCATCCCGGGACGTACGAGCAGTACTTC | CASSHPGTYEQYF
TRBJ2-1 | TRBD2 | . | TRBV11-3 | TGTGCCAGCAGCTCAAGACTAGCACCGAGCGATGAGCAGTTCTTC | CASSSRLAPSDEQFF
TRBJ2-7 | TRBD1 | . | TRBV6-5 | TGTGCCAGCAGTCTCCAGGGGGCGAGCGAGCAGTACTTC | CASSLQGASEQYF
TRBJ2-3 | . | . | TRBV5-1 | TGCGCCAGCAGCTTGCTGCAGGGCACAGATACGCAGTATTTT | CASSLLQGTDTQYF
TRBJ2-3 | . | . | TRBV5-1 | TGCGCCAGCACCCGCGGGGGCCTGACAGATACGCAGTATTTT | CASTRGGLTDTQYF